Reported below is one TCR beta chain. This clonotype showed up just a few times. What antigen it recognizes has not been identified. No base qualities exist here, and no much larger clone lies one base off it. This sample was included in a study of blood T cells in healthy people across ages (dated by TCRdb to between 2015 and 2017). For the wider study: In model experiments, template switching captured about one uniquely barcoded TCR beta cDNA molecule for every two T cells. To avoid experimental bias, donors of different ages were randomly spread across the sequencing lanes. To track age-related changes in TCR beta repertoire diversity, the study relied on deep sequencing normalized with unique cDNA molecular identifiers. The donors were split into four age groups: young (average around 16 years), middle-aged (about 40), aged (approximately 59) and long-lived (about 82). Using the same blood draw, the study looked at two additional independent replicas of 1 million unique cDNA reads for two donors, one aged 18 to 30 and the other aged 80 or older. Study-level results and caveats: Estimates of total diversity based on one million sequenced T cells were regarded as lower bounds and as underestimates. A strong correlation was found between observed TCR beta diversity and the percentage of naive T cells measured by flow cytometry. Since profiling was done on bulk unsorted PBMCs, naive and antigen-experienced compartments could not be conclusively compared. As age increased, observed TCR beta diversity per million T cells dropped in a roughly linear way, and a significant reduction was already evident by age around 41. Donor CMV infection status was unknown, potentially confounding age-related changes in expanded clonotypes. Compared with the aged group, more naive CD4+ T cells, fewer expanded clones and increased TCR diversity were shown by the long-lived group, suggesting age selection.

Receptor amplification or capture employed 5' RACE. TCRdb records Illumina HiSeq 2500 as the sequencer. A second PCR of about 6 to 11 cycles was performed with a sample-barcoded 5' primer and a J-beta primer mix. Each TCR beta cDNA molecule received a unique molecular identifier from a template-switch 5' adaptor carrying 12 random nucleotides. Each sample yielded at least 2.5 million CDR3-containing paired-end reads. First-strand cDNA was synthesized from all RNA with the Mint cDNA synthesis kit, primed by a TRBC-specific oligonucleotide. All cDNA was treated with uracil-DNA glycosylase and then went through a first 18-cycle PCR with the universal primers M1SS and BC2_uni_R. For the original study's pipeline: Normalization of each sample was performed by random selection of 1 million high-quality reads, each carrying a distinct molecular identifier. Reads sharing molecular identifiers were discarded rather than binned into consensus sequences. CDR3 identification, clonotype clustering and error correction used MiTCR with a Q25 quality threshold and the strictest error-elimination algorithm. A nonparametric unseen species model using Euler transformation provided a lower-bound estimate of total TCR beta diversity. TCRdb applied fastp at Q25 and MiXCR to the public reads, then kept only in-frame beta chains. Each record represents a unique CDR3 protein, reported with the most common genes and DNA among its rows. These V and J calls are TCRdb output, not the study's own analysis. The sample records about 1.4 million distinct CDR3 sequences, around 55% of which are singletons. The top ten clonotypes cover approximately 7% of the sample.

Donors were about 36 systemically healthy Caucasian individuals from Russia aged roughly 6 to 95 years. Each donor gave roughly 9 milliliters of peripheral blood, drawn into EDTA-treated Vacutainer tubes. Ficoll-Paque density-gradient centrifugation was used to isolate PBMCs, with at least 6.5 million per sample. Total RNA was extracted from PBMCs with Trizol reagent, with at least 5 micrograms obtained per sample. For every donor, flow cytometry on a PBMC aliquot measured the percentage of naive CD45RAhigh/CD27high T cells. From V the trimming removes 5 bases and from J it removes 2 bases, while the gene matches leave 5 bases of the junction unaccounted for. The germline V gene encodes CDR1 SEHNR and CDR2 FQNEAQ (reference sequence). The CDR3, from cysteine to phenylalanine, totals 15 residues. Only the CDR3 region is kept as DNA, spanning 45 bases read in frame from base 1.

Here the chain combines TRBV7-9 and TRBJ2-5, with 10 junctional bases fitting TRBD2. The source is a man between 18 and 35 years old in good health. The sequencing input was blood. The sequence in DNA is TGTGCCAGCAGCCTTAGCGGGGGGCGACAAGAGACCCAGTACTTC. The translation is CASSLSGGRQETQYF.